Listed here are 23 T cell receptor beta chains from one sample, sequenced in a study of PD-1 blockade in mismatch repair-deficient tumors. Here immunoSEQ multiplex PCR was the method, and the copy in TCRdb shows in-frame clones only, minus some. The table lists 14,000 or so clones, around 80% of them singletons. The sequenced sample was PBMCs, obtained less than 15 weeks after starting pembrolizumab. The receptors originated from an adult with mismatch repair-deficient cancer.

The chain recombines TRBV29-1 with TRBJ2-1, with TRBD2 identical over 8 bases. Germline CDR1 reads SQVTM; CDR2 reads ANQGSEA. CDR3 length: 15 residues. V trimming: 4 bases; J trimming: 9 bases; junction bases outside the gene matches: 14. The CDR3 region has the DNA TGCAGCGTTGTCCTTGGTAGCGGGACGACCGGTGAGCAGTTCTTC. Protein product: CSVVLGSGTTGEQFF.

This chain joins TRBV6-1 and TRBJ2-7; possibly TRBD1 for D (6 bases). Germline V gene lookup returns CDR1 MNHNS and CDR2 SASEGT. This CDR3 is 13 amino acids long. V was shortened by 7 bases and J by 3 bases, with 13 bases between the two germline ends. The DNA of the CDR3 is TGTGCCAGCACCACAGGGATGGGCTACGAGCAGTACTTC. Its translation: CASTTGMGYEQYF.

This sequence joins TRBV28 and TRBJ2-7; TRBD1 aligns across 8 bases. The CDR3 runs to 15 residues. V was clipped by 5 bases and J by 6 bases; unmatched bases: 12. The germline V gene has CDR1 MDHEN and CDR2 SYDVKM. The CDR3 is CASSPPPDRAREQYF. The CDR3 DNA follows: TGTGCCAGCAGTCCACCACCGGACAGGGCGCGCGAGCAGTACTTC.

The CDR3 DNA follows: TGTGCCAGCAGCTTCGGCAGGGTAAACACTGAAGCTTTCTTT. Translating gives CASSFGRVNTEAFF. V gene TRBV5-4 combines with J gene TRBJ1-1; a weak D match, TRBD1 (5 bases). V shed 2 bases and J shed 2 bases, with 10 bases lying between them. From germline, CDR1 is SGHNT and CDR2 YYREEE (reference sequence). The CDR3 is made up of 14 amino acids.

CDR3 region: CASSPGVGAFF. DNA of the CDR3: TGTGCCAGCAGCCCAGGGGTAGGGGCTTTCTTT. The chain carries TRBV7-8 and TRBJ1-1; a weak D match, TRBD1 (6 bases). The CDR3 covers 11 residues. Trimming took off 5 bases at V and 11 bases at J, with 12 bases between the two ends. Germline CDR1 and CDR2: SGHVS and FQNEAQ. The full variable domain, completed using reference TRBV7-8 and TRBJ1-1, is GAGVSQSPRYKVAKRGQDVALRCDPISGHVSLFWYQQALGQGPEFLTYFQNEAQLDKSGLPSDRFFAERPEGSVSTLKIQRTQQEDSAVYLCASSPGVGAFFGQGTRLTVV.

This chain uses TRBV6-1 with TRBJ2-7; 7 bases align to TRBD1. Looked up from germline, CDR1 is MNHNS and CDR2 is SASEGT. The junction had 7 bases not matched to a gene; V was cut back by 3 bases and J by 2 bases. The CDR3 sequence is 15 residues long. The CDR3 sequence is CASSEPGQHTYEQYF. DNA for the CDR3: TGTGCCAGCAGTGAGCCGGGACAGCATACCTACGAGCAGTACTTC.

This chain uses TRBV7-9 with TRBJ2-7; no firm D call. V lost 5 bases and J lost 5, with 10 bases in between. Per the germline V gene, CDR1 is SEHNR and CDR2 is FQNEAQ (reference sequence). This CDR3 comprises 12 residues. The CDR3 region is CASSLNPNEQYF. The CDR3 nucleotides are TGTGCCAGCAGCCTAAACCCCAACGAGCAGTACTTC. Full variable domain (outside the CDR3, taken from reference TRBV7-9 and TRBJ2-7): DTGVSQNPRHKITKRGQNVTFRCDPISEHNRLYWYRQTLGQGPEFLTYFQNEAQLEKSRLLSDRFSAERPKGSFSTLEIQRTEQGDSAMYLCASSLNPNEQYFGPGTRLTVT.

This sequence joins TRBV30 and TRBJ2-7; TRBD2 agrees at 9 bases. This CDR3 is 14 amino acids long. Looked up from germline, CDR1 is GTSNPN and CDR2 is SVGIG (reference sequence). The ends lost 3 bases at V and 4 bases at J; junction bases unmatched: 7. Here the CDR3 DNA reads TGTGCCTGGAGACGATTAGCGGGAGAGTACGAGCAGTACTTC. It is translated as CAWRRLAGEYEQYF.

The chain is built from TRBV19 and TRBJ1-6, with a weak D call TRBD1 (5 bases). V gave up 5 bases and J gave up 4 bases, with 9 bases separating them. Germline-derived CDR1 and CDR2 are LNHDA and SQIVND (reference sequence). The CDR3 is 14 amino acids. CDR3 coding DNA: TGTGCCAGTAGTCCGAGACAGTATAATTCACCCCTCCACTTT. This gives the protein CASSPRQYNSPLHF.

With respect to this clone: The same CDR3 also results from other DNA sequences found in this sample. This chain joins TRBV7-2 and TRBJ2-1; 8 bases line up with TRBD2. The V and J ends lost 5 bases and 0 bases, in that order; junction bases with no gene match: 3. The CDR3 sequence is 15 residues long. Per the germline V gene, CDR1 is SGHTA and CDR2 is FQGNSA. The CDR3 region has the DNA TGTGCCAGCAGCCCGAGCGGGAGCTCCTACAATGAGCAGTTCTTC. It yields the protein CASSPSGSSYNEQFF.

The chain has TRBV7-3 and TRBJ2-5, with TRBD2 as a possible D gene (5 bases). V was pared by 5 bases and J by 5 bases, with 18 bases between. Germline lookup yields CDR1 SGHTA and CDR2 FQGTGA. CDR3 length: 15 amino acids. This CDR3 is CASSPNRGTGETQYF. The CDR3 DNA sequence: TGTGCCAGCAGCCCCAACCGGGGAACGGGGGAGACCCAGTACTTC.

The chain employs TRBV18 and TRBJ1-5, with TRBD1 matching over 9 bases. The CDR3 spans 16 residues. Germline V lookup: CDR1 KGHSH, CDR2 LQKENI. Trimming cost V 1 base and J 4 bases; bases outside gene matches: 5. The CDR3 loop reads CASSPQDRGANQPQHF. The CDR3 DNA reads TGTGCCAGCTCACCACAGGACAGGGGTGCAAATCAGCCCCAGCATTTT.

The CDR3 region has the DNA TGTGCCAGTAGTATAGACACGAGCTCCTACAATGAGCAGTTCTTC. It codes for CASSIDTSSYNEQFF. The chain is built from TRBV19 and TRBJ2-1, with D hard to call. V was pared by 0 bases and J by 0 bases, with 6 bases between. Germline loops: CDR1 LNHDA, CDR2 SQIVND (reference sequence). The length of the CDR3 is 15 residues.

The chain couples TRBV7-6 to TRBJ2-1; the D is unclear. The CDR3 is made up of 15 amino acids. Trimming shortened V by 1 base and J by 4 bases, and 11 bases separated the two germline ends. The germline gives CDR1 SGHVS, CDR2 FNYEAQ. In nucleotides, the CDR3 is TGTGCCAGCAGCTTAGGTGGAGTGGTTTACAATGAGCAGTTCTTC. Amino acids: CASSLGGVVYNEQFF.

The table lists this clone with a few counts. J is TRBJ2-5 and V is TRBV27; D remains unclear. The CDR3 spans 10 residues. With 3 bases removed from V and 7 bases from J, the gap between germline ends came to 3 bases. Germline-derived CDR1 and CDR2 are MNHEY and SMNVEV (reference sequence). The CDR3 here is CASSLATQYF. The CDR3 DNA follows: TGTGCCAGCAGTTTGGCGACCCAGTACTTC.

Here the CDR3 reads CAISAWGQGDDEQFF. Written as DNA, the CDR3 is TGTGCCATCAGTGCTTGGGGACAGGGGGACGATGAGCAGTTCTTC. This rearrangement joins TRBV10-3 to TRBJ2-1, with TRBD1 identical over 11 bases. This CDR3 region has 15 residues. The V segment lost 4 bases and the J segment 8 bases; nucleotides outside the gene matches: 7. The germline V gene has CDR1 ENHRY and CDR2 SYGVKD.

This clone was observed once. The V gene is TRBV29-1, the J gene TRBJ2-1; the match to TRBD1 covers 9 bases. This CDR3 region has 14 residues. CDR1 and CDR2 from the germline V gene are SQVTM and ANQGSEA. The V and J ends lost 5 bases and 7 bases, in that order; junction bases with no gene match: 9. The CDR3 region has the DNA TGCAGCGTTAATGACAGGGGGGCGGGTAATGAGCAGTTCTTC. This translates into CSVNDRGAGNEQFF.

The CDR3 loop is CASSIGTSGSADEQFF. The CDR3 DNA is TGTGCCAGTAGTATAGGTACTAGCGGGAGTGCCGATGAGCAGTTCTTC. The chain carries TRBV19 and TRBJ2-1, with 11 positions matching TRBD2. The V gene end was trimmed by 1 base and the J gene end by 8 bases; junction bases not matched to a gene: 7. There are 16 residues in the CDR3. Germline CDR1 reads LNHDA; CDR2 reads SQIVND (reference sequence).

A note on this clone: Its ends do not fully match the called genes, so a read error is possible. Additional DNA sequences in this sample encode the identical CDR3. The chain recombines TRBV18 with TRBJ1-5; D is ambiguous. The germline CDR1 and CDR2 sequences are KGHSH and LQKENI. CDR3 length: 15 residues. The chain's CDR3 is CASSPLRVSNQPQHF. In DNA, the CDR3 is TGCGCCAGCTCACCTCTACGGGTGAGCAATCAGCCCCAGCATTTT. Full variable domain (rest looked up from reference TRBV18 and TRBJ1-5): NAGVMQNPRHLVRRRGQEARLRCSPMKGHSHVYWYRQLPEEGLKFMVYLQKENIIDESGMPKERFSAEFPKEGPSILRIQQVVRGDSAAYFCASSPLRVSNQPQHFGDGTRLSIL.

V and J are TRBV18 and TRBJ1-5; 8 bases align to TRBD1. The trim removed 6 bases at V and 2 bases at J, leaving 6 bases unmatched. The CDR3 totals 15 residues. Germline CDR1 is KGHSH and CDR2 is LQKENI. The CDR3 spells CASSPTGVGNQPQHF. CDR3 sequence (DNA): TGTGCCAGCTCGCCGACAGGGGTCGGCAATCAGCCCCAGCATTTT. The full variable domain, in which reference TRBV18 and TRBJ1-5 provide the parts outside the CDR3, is NAGVMQNPRHLVRRRGQEARLRCSPMKGHSHVYWYRQLPEEGLKFMVYLQKENIIDESGMPKERFSAEFPKEGPSILRIQQVVRGDSAAYFCASSPTGVGNQPQHFGDGTRLSIL.

As DNA, the CDR3 is TGTGCCACCAGCAGAGTACAGGGTGGGCGCTATGGCTACACCTTC. Protein: CATSRVQGGRYGYTF. The chain is built from TRBV15 and TRBJ1-2; a possible D gene is TRBD1 (6 bases). V gave up 1 base and J gave up 4 bases, with 13 bases separating them. The germline gives CDR1 LNHNV, CDR2 YYDKDF (reference sequence). The CDR3 runs 15 residues.

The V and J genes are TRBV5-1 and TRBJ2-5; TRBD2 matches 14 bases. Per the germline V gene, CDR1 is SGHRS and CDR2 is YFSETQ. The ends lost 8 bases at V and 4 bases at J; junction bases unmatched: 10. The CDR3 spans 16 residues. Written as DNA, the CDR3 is TGCGCCAGTCTACGAGGGACTAGCGGGAGTGGAGAGACCCAGTACTTC. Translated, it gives CASLRGTSGSGETQYF.

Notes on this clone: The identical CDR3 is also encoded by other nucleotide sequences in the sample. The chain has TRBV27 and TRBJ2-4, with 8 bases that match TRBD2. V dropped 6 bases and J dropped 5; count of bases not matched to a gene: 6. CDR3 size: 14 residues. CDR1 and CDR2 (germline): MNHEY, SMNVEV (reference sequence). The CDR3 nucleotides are TGTGCCAGCAGCAAGGGACTAGGGGAAAACATTCAGTACTTC. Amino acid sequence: CASSKGLGENIQYF.